This T cell receptor (beta chain) was retrieved from a study of T cell responses to AZD1222 COVID-19 vaccine. Study background: Pooling was applied to second doses at about 4 or about 12 weeks.

This CDR3 spans 16 amino acids. Germline CDR1 MNHEY, CDR2 SMNVEV (reference sequence). The V and J ends lost 4 bases and 4 bases, in that order; junction bases with no gene match: 6. Assay: immunoSEQ multiplex PCR; the TCRdb copy retains only in-frame clones and omits some. The data contain 95,000 to 110,000 clones, 90% to 95% of them singletons. This TCR was recovered from an adult in good health. This specimen was peripheral blood, taken on day 0 of AZD1222 vaccination. J is TRBJ2-2 and V is TRBV27, with TRBD2 matching 10 bases. As DNA, the CDR3 is TGTGCCAGCAGTTCTTACGGGACTAGCGTCACCGGGGAGCTGTTTTTT. Amino acid sequence: CASSSYGTSVTGELFF.